Listed below are T cell receptor beta chains from one sample, sequenced in a study of Tregs in tolerant kidney transplant recipients. Assay used: immunoSEQ multiplex PCR; TCRdb lists only in-frame clones, some missing. This table holds under 100,000 clones, more than 80% found once. The source material was CD8+ T cells from blood. These receptor sequences come from a human donor in good health. The CDR3 runs from the conserved cysteine through the conserved F or W. The order of the fields is J gene, V gene, D gene, clone size, CDR3 DNA, CDR3 protein. The D gene is left open where the match is weak. Size is omitted from some rows. Given values are once, few, many or a class for expanded clones.

j_call: TRBJ2-5; v_call: TRBV14; d_call: NA; clone_size: NA; cdr3_nt: TGTGCCAGCAGCCAAGAGAATAGAGGGGTAGAGACCCAGTACTTC; cdr3_aa: CASSQENRGVETQYF
j_call: TRBJ1-1; v_call: TRBV7-9; d_call: NA; clone_size: NA; cdr3_nt: TGTGCCAGCAGCTGGGAGTTCGGGGACACTGAAGCTTTCTTT; cdr3_aa: CASSWEFGDTEAFF
j_call: TRBJ2-5; v_call: TRBV7-9; d_call: NA; clone_size: NA; cdr3_nt: TGTGCCAGCAGCTTACCTCAAGAGACCCAGTACTTC; cdr3_aa: CASSLPQETQYF
j_call: TRBJ1-5; v_call: TRBV6-6; d_call: TRBD1; clone_size: NA; cdr3_nt: TGTGCCAGCAGCGCCGGGACAGGGTCCAATCAGCCCCAGCATTTT; cdr3_aa: CASSAGTGSNQPQHF
j_call: TRBJ2-7; v_call: TRBV29-1; d_call: TRBD1; clone_size: once; cdr3_nt: TGCAGCGTAGGGACAGCAGCCTACGAGCAGTACTTC; cdr3_aa: CSVGTAAYEQYF
j_call: TRBJ1-5; v_call: TRBV6-1; d_call: NA; clone_size: NA; cdr3_nt: TGTGCCAGCAGTGGAGTGGCGGATATCAGTCAGCCCCAGCATTTT; cdr3_aa: CASSGVADISQPQHF
j_call: TRBJ1-4; v_call: TRBV30; d_call: TRBD1; clone_size: NA; cdr3_nt: TGTGCCTGGAGCGGGACAGGGGGCGAAAAACTGTTTTTT; cdr3_aa: CAWSGTGGEKLFF
j_call: TRBJ2-7; v_call: TRBV7-9; d_call: NA; clone_size: NA; cdr3_nt: TGTGCCAGCAGCCAAGGTGGAACAGGGACCTACGAGCAGTACTTC; cdr3_aa: CASSQGGTGTYEQYF
j_call: TRBJ2-7; v_call: TRBV19; d_call: TRBD2; clone_size: NA; cdr3_nt: TGTGCCAGTAGTATTCAGTGGCCGGCGGGGGGCAAAGAGGAGCAGTACTTC; cdr3_aa: CASSIQWPAGGKEEQYF
j_call: TRBJ2-1; v_call: TRBV27; d_call: TRBD1; clone_size: NA; cdr3_nt: TGTGCCAGCAGTCCCCGGGACAGATACAATGAGCAGTTCTTC; cdr3_aa: CASSPRDRYNEQFF
j_call: TRBJ2-3; v_call: TRBV5-4; d_call: NA; clone_size: NA; cdr3_nt: TGTGCCAGCAGTTTCGTCGGGGGACCCACAGATACGCAGTATTTT; cdr3_aa: CASSFVGGPTDTQYF
j_call: TRBJ2-5; v_call: TRBV7-8; d_call: NA; clone_size: NA; cdr3_nt: TGTGCCAGCAGCTTAGTTTCGGCCCGAGAGACCCAGTACTTC; cdr3_aa: CASSLVSARETQYF
j_call: TRBJ2-5; v_call: TRBV7-2; d_call: NA; clone_size: NA; cdr3_nt: TGTGCCAGCAGCTTAGGGACAAGTAATCAAGAGACCCAGTACTTC; cdr3_aa: CASSLGTSNQETQYF
j_call: TRBJ2-4; v_call: TRBV9; d_call: NA; clone_size: NA; cdr3_nt: TGTGCCAGCAGCGCTAGAGGGGGGTTAGCCAAAAACATTCAGTACTTC; cdr3_aa: CASSARGGLAKNIQYF
j_call: TRBJ1-1; v_call: TRBV6-5; d_call: NA; clone_size: NA; cdr3_nt: TGTGCCAGCACCCCGCAAGGGGTTCGAGCTGAAGCTTTCTTT; cdr3_aa: CASTPQGVRAEAFF
j_call: TRBJ1-1; v_call: TRBV19; d_call: NA; clone_size: NA; cdr3_nt: TGTGCCAGTAGTAACAGCTTTGAAGCTTTCTTT; cdr3_aa: CASSNSFEAFF
j_call: TRBJ2-7; v_call: TRBV10-3; d_call: NA; clone_size: once; cdr3_nt: TGTGCCATCAGTGCCGACTTGGGTGGGACTTACGAGCAGTACTTC; cdr3_aa: CAISADLGGTYEQYF
j_call: TRBJ2-3; v_call: TRBV5-4; d_call: TRBD2; clone_size: NA; cdr3_nt: TGTGCCAGCAGCTCCCCTCTAGCGGGACTAACAGATACGCAGTATTTT; cdr3_aa: CASSSPLAGLTDTQYF
j_call: TRBJ2-1; v_call: TRBV27; d_call: NA; clone_size: NA; cdr3_nt: TGTGCCAGCAGTTTAGGGGTGTCCTACAATGAGCAGTTCTTC; cdr3_aa: CASSLGVSYNEQFF
j_call: TRBJ2-5; v_call: TRBV5-6; d_call: NA; clone_size: NA; cdr3_nt: TGTGCCAGCAGCTTAAAAGGCCCCGGGGGAGCCCAGTACTTC; cdr3_aa: CASSLKGPGGAQYF
j_call: TRBJ2-1; v_call: TRBV27; d_call: TRBD1; clone_size: NA; cdr3_nt: TGTGCCAGCAGTTCGGGGACAGGGATCGGACCCTCCTACAATGAGCAGTTCTTC; cdr3_aa: CASSSGTGIGPSYNEQFF
j_call: TRBJ1-2; v_call: TRBV9; d_call: NA; clone_size: few; cdr3_nt: TGTGCCAGCAGCGATAGTAAGATCCAGGGTGGCTATGGCTACACCTTC; cdr3_aa: CASSDSKIQGGYGYTF
j_call: TRBJ1-2; v_call: TRBV9; d_call: TRBD1; clone_size: once; cdr3_nt: TGTGCCAGCAGCGGGACTAAGACAGGGTTTAACTATGGCTACACCTTC; cdr3_aa: CASSGTKTGFNYGYTF
j_call: TRBJ1-4; v_call: TRBV7-9; d_call: NA; clone_size: NA; cdr3_nt: TGTGCCAGCAGCTTCGATGAAAAACTGTTTTTT; cdr3_aa: CASSFDEKLFF
j_call: TRBJ1-5; v_call: TRBV30; d_call: NA; clone_size: NA; cdr3_nt: TGTGCCTGGAGTGTACTTGACAATCAGCCCCAGCATTTT; cdr3_aa: CAWSVLDNQPQHF
j_call: TRBJ2-7; v_call: TRBV11-2; d_call: NA; clone_size: once; cdr3_nt: TGTGCCAGCAGGCCTGATTTACTCGAGCAGTACTTC; cdr3_aa: CASRPDLLEQYF
j_call: TRBJ2-7; v_call: TRBV7-7; d_call: NA; clone_size: NA; cdr3_nt: TGTGCTAGCAGCTTAGCACAGGGTCCCACCTACGAGCAGTACTTC; cdr3_aa: CASSLAQGPTYEQYF
j_call: TRBJ1-1; v_call: TRBV13; d_call: TRBD1; clone_size: once; cdr3_nt: TGTGCCAGCAGCTTAGGCGCAGGGGGCAACACTGAAGCTTTCTTT; cdr3_aa: CASSLGAGGNTEAFF
j_call: TRBJ2-1; v_call: TRBV5-5; d_call: TRBD2; clone_size: NA; cdr3_nt: TGTGCCAGCAGCTCACTAGCGGGGGCCCCCAATGAGCAGTTCTTC; cdr3_aa: CASSSLAGAPNEQFF
j_call: TRBJ2-7; v_call: TRBV28; d_call: TRBD2; clone_size: NA; cdr3_nt: TGTGCCAGCAGTCAATCTAGCGGGAGGTTCTACGAGCAGTACTTC; cdr3_aa: CASSQSSGRFYEQYF
j_call: TRBJ2-1; v_call: TRBV6-6; d_call: NA; clone_size: NA; cdr3_nt: TGTGCCAGCAGTTACGGCAAAGCCGATGAGCAGTTCTTC; cdr3_aa: CASSYGKADEQFF
j_call: TRBJ1-3; v_call: TRBV29-1; d_call: NA; clone_size: NA; cdr3_nt: TGCAGCGTTTGGGCCCGGCAGGACACCATATATTTT; cdr3_aa: CSVWARQDTIYF
j_call: TRBJ1-6; v_call: TRBV2; d_call: NA; clone_size: few; cdr3_nt: TGTGCCAGCAGTGAAGCGAGTTCACCCCTCCACTTT; cdr3_aa: CASSEASSPLHF
j_call: TRBJ2-7; v_call: TRBV5-1; d_call: TRBD2; clone_size: NA; cdr3_nt: TGCGCCAGCAGCTTGGATAGCGGGGGATCCTACGAGCAGTACTTC; cdr3_aa: CASSLDSGGSYEQYF
j_call: TRBJ2-1; v_call: TRBV7-9; d_call: NA; clone_size: NA; cdr3_nt: TGTGCCAGCAGCCCTGACTACAATGAGCAGTTCTTC; cdr3_aa: CASSPDYNEQFF
j_call: TRBJ2-7; v_call: TRBV13; d_call: NA; clone_size: once; cdr3_nt: TGTGCCAGCAGCTTAGGAGCCTACGAGCAGTACTTC; cdr3_aa: CASSLGAYEQYF
j_call: TRBJ2-7; v_call: TRBV27; d_call: TRBD2; clone_size: NA; cdr3_nt: TGTGCCAGCAGCTGGACTAGCGGGTGGAATACCGAGCAGTACTTC; cdr3_aa: CASSWTSGWNTEQYF
j_call: TRBJ2-1; v_call: TRBV14; d_call: NA; clone_size: NA; cdr3_nt: TGTGCCAGCAGCCCGGACTATCGAACCTACAATGAGCAGTTCTTC; cdr3_aa: CASSPDYRTYNEQFF
j_call: TRBJ2-5; v_call: TRBV5-6; d_call: NA; clone_size: once; cdr3_nt: TGTGCCAGCAGCCGGCCCGACCAAGAGACCCAGTACTTC; cdr3_aa: CASSRPDQETQYF
j_call: TRBJ2-7; v_call: TRBV6-4; d_call: TRBD1; clone_size: medium-sized; cdr3_nt: TGTGCCAGCAGTGACGGGACAGGGTCCTACGAGCAGTACTTC; cdr3_aa: CASSDGTGSYEQYF
j_call: TRBJ2-3; v_call: TRBV6-1; d_call: NA; clone_size: NA; cdr3_nt: TGTGCCAGCAGTGAAACCAGGGGTACAGATACGCAGTATTTT; cdr3_aa: CASSETRGTDTQYF
j_call: TRBJ2-1; v_call: TRBV7-3; d_call: NA; clone_size: NA; cdr3_nt: TGTGCCAGCAGCTTAGAGATAGGACCCGAGATCTTC; cdr3_aa: CASSLEIGPEIF
j_call: TRBJ1-1; v_call: TRBV4-1; d_call: NA; clone_size: NA; cdr3_nt: TGCGCCAGCAGCCAACGCCTTGGAACTGAAGCTTTCTTT; cdr3_aa: CASSQRLGTEAFF
j_call: TRBJ2-5; v_call: TRBV7-7; d_call: TRBD1; clone_size: NA; cdr3_nt: TGTGCCAGCAGTCCCACCGGGACAGTGCTCCGGGAGACCCAGTACTTC; cdr3_aa: CASSPTGTVLRETQYF
j_call: TRBJ2-2; v_call: TRBV6-5; d_call: NA; clone_size: NA; cdr3_nt: TGTGCCAGCAGTTACACCGGGGCCGGGGAGCTGTTTTTT; cdr3_aa: CASSYTGAGELFF
j_call: TRBJ2-3; v_call: TRBV21-1; d_call: NA; clone_size: NA; cdr3_nt: TGTGCCAGCCCGACAGCGGCTAGCACAGATACGCAGTATTTT; cdr3_aa: CASPTAASTDTQYF
j_call: TRBJ1-4; v_call: TRBV6-5; d_call: NA; clone_size: NA; cdr3_nt: TGTGCCAGCAGTTACTCAGGAAAACTGTTTTTT; cdr3_aa: CASSYSGKLFF
j_call: TRBJ2-3; v_call: TRBV6-4; d_call: NA; clone_size: NA; cdr3_nt: TGTGCCAGCAGCGCCACGGGTCTACAGGGCCCAGATACGCAGTATTTT; cdr3_aa: CASSATGLQGPDTQYF
j_call: TRBJ2-1; v_call: TRBV11-2; d_call: NA; clone_size: few; cdr3_nt: TGTGCCAGCAGCTTAATGTACAATGAGCAGTTCTTC; cdr3_aa: CASSLMYNEQFF
j_call: TRBJ1-2; v_call: TRBV6-5; d_call: NA; clone_size: NA; cdr3_nt: TGTGCCAGCAGTTACTCGAGGGGAGGGAACTATGGCTACACCTTC; cdr3_aa: CASSYSRGGNYGYTF
j_call: TRBJ2-7; v_call: TRBV4-1; d_call: TRBD1; clone_size: NA; cdr3_nt: TGCGCCAGCAGCCAAGCTCCGGGACAGGGATTCCACGAGCAGTACTTC; cdr3_aa: CASSQAPGQGFHEQYF
j_call: TRBJ2-7; v_call: TRBV9; d_call: NA; clone_size: NA; cdr3_nt: TGTGCCAGCAGCGTCTCCCCCTACGAGCAGTACTTC; cdr3_aa: CASSVSPYEQYF